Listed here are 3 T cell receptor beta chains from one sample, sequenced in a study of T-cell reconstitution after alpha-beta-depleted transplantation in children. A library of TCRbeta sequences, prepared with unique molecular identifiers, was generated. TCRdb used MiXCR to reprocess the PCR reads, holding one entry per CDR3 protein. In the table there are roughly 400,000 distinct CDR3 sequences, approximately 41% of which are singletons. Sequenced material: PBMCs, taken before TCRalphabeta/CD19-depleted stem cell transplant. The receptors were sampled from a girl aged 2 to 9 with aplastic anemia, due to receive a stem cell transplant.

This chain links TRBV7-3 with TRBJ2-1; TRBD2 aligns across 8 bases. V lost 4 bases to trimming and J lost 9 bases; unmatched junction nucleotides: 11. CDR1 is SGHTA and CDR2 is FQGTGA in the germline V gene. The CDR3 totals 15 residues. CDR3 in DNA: TGTGCCAGCAGCTCAGGGACTAGTCCTTTGCGTGAGCAGTTCTTC. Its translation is CASSSGTSPLREQFF. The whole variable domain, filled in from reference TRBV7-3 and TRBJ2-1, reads GAGVSQTPSNKVTEKGKYVELRCDPISGHTALYWYRQSLGQGPEFLIYFQGTGAADDSGLPNDRFFAVRPEGSVSTLKIQRTERGDSAVYLCASSSGTSPLREQFFGPGTRLTVL.

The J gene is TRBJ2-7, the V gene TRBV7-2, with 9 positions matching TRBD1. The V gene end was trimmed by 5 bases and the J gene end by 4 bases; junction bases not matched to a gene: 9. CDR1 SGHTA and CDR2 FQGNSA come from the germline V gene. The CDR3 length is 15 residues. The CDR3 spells CASSPGWGQGYEQYF. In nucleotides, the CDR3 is TGTGCCAGCAGCCCCGGGTGGGGACAGGGTTACGAGCAGTACTTC.

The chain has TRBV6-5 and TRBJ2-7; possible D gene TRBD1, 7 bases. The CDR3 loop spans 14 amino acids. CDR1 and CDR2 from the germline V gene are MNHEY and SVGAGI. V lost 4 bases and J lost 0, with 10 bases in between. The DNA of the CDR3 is TGTGCCAGCAGTTTTCAGGGGGGCTCCTACGAGCAGTACTTC. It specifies CASSFQGGSYEQYF.